A single sample is the source of the 19 T cell receptor beta chains below, sequenced in a study of early T cells in non-severe SARS-CoV-2 infection. TCRdb re-called the 5' RACE reads through MiXCR, storing one row per CDR3 protein. The table records 32,000 or so distinct CDR3 sequences, under 8% of them present only once. Material: whole blood. The receptor source for this set is an adult who was a healthcare worker with PCR-confirmed SARS-CoV-2 infection or an uninfected control (not recorded which).

Many counts were recorded for this clonotype. The chain couples TRBV9 to TRBJ2-3; D remains ambiguous. There are 12 residues in the CDR3. Germline CDR1 is SGDLS and CDR2 is YYNGEE. The V gene lost 0 bases and the J gene lost 6 bases, with 5 bases spanning the gap. The chain's CDR3 is CASSVDLDTQYF. CDR3 sequence (DNA): TGTGCCAGCAGCGTAGATCTGGATACGCAGTATTTT.

V gene TRBV4-3 combines with J gene TRBJ1-6; D uncertain. V shed 0 bases and J shed 14 bases, with 14 bases lying between them. Germline V gives CDR1 LGHNA, CDR2 YSLEER. This CDR3 is 14 amino acids long. The CDR3: CASSQDTPGTTLHF. CDR3 DNA sequence: TGCGCCAGCAGCCAAGACACTCCCGGTACTACCCTCCACTTT.

This clonotype was counted ten times or more. This rearrangement joins TRBV11-2 to TRBJ2-3; possible D gene TRBD1, 6 bases. V lost 4 bases and J 14 bases, leaving 22 bases between the germline ends. The CDR3 spans 14 residues. Germline V lookup: CDR1 SGHAT, CDR2 FQNNGV. The CDR3 is CASSSPARGYKRYF. The CDR3 DNA is TGTGCCAGCAGCTCCCCCGCCAGGGGCTATAAGCGGTATTTT.

This clonotype was recorded many times. The V and J genes are TRBV20-1 and TRBJ2-3; 9 bases agree with TRBD2. This CDR3 region has 15 residues. Trimming at V came to 0 bases and at J to 4 bases, leaving 5 bases not matched to a gene. Germline V lookup: CDR1 DFQATT, CDR2 SNEGSKA (reference sequence). CDR3 protein: CSARDSSGSSDTQYF. CDR3 DNA sequence: TGCAGTGCTAGAGATAGTAGCGGGAGTTCAGATACGCAGTATTTT.

This chain links TRBV20-1 with TRBJ2-1; 11 bases line up with TRBD2. Germline V lookup: CDR1 DFQATT, CDR2 SNEGSKA (reference sequence). The CDR3 totals 14 residues. V lost 6 bases and J lost 4; bases outside the gene matches: 5. CDR3 protein: CSALGTSGYNEQFF. The CDR3 DNA is TGCAGTGCCCTCGGGACTAGCGGATACAATGAGCAGTTCTTC.

In its sample, this clonotype was seen many times. The gene calls are TRBV25-1 and TRBJ2-3, with D perhaps being TRBD1 or TRBD2 (5 bases each). The V and J ends lost 1 base and 0 bases respectively, with 17 bases between them. There are 18 residues in the CDR3. Germline CDR1 and CDR2: MGHDK and SYGVNS. This CDR3 reads CASSEFRQGGRSTDTQYF. CDR3 nucleotide sequence: TGTGCCAGCAGTGAATTTCGGCAGGGCGGGCGAAGCACAGATACGCAGTATTTT.

This clonotype was detected only a few times. V gene TRBV12-3 or TRBV12-4 combines with J gene TRBJ2-2; 7 positions match TRBD2. V shed 7 bases and J 8 bases; nucleotides not matched to a gene: 7. CDR3 length equals 13 residues. CDR3: CASIGLDPGELFF. CDR3 bases: TGTGCCAGCATTGGACTAGATCCTGGGGAGCTGTTTTTT.

This clonotype appeared many times. The gene calls are TRBV20-1 and TRBJ2-1, with 13 bases identical to TRBD2. From germline, CDR1 is DFQATT and CDR2 SNEGSKA (reference sequence). This CDR3 spans 18 amino acids. J gave up 3 bases and V 6 bases, and 14 bases lay outside the gene matches. CDR3 coding DNA: TGCAGTGCACCCGGACTAGCGGGAGACCCCCTTCACTACAATGAGCAGTTCTTC. Protein: CSAPGLAGDPLHYNEQFF.

This clonotype showed up many times. V is TRBV9 and J is TRBJ1-4; 7 bases align to TRBD1. CDR3 length equals 14 residues. Germline V gives CDR1 SGDLS, CDR2 YYNGEE. With V trimmed by 4 bases and J by 2 bases, 2 bases remained unmatched. As DNA, the CDR3 is TGTGCCAGCAGCACCAGGGGGACTAATGAAAAACTGTTTTTT. It codes for CASSTRGTNEKLFF.

This clonotype has a count of ten or more. This sequence joins TRBV7-9 and TRBJ1-1; D remains unclear. CDR1 is SEHNR, CDR2 FQNEAQ, per germline (reference sequence). This CDR3 spans 12 amino acids. Trimming shortened V by 5 bases and J by 4 bases, and 8 bases separated the two germline ends. CDR3 DNA sequence: TGTGCCAGCAGCAAGGGTTTCACTGAAGCTTTCTTT. Protein sequence: CASSKGFTEAFF.

This clonotype was counted only a few times. The V gene is TRBV7-9, the J gene TRBJ1-1; 9 nucleotides align to TRBD1. Germline V gives CDR1 SEHNR, CDR2 FQNEAQ (reference sequence). This CDR3 region has 15 residues. The junction had 5 bases not matched to a gene; V was cut back by 4 bases and J by 2 bases. CDR3 sequence (DNA): TGTGCCAGCAGCTCGCCGGGACAGGGAAACACTGAAGCTTTCTTT. This codes for CASSSPGQGNTEAFF.

This clonotype has a count of ten or more. The CDR3 sequence: CASRVRGTDTQYF. As DNA, the CDR3 is TGTGCCAGCAGAGTTAGGGGAACAGATACGCAGTATTTT. The gene calls are TRBV6-2 or TRBV6-3 and TRBJ2-3, with a weak D call TRBD1 (5 bases). Germline CDR1 is MNHEY and CDR2 is SVGEGT. V lost 6 bases and J lost 3, with 10 bases in between. The CDR3 extends over 13 amino acids.

This clonotype was seen at least ten times. The chain uses TRBV28 and TRBJ2-5, with D unclear. In germline, CDR1 is MDHEN, CDR2 SYDVKM. The CDR3 runs 9 residues. Trimming removed 9 bases at V and 3 bases at J, with 2 bases between. Here the CDR3 reads CAREETQYF. The CDR3 nucleotides are TGTGCCAGGGAAGAGACCCAGTACTTC.

This chain links TRBV5-5 with TRBJ2-1; D gene unclear. Germline assignment: CDR1 SGHKS and CDR2 YYEKEE (reference sequence). The CDR3 spans 15 residues. The V gene lost 3 bases and the J gene lost 0 bases, with 10 bases spanning the gap. The CDR3 bases are TGTGCCAGCAGCTCAACCCAAAGCTCCTACAATGAGCAGTTCTTC. Translating gives CASSSTQSSYNEQFF. Full variable domain (remainder filled in from reference TRBV5-5 and TRBJ2-1): DAGVTQSPTHLIKTRGQQVTLRCSPISGHKSVSWYQQVLGQGPQFIFQYYEKEERGRGNFPDRFSARQFPNYSSELNVNALLLGDSALYLCASSSTQSSYNEQFFGPGTRLTVL.

This chain connects TRBV19 to TRBJ2-1; 8 bases fit TRBD2. Germline V gives CDR1 LNHDA, CDR2 SQIVND (reference sequence). This CDR3 has 16 amino acids. V lost 5 bases to trimming and J lost 2 bases; unmatched junction nucleotides: 8. CDR3: CASSATGTSAYNEQFF. The DNA of the CDR3 is TGTGCCAGTAGTGCCACCGGGACTAGTGCCTACAATGAGCAGTTCTTC.

This clonotype was detected ten times or more. The rearrangement uses TRBV2 and TRBJ1-2, with a weak D call TRBD1 (5 bases). This CDR3 has 12 residues. Per germline, CDR1 SNHLY and CDR2 FYNNEI. V was cut by 6 bases and J by 5 bases, with 10 bases left in between. Here the CDR3 DNA reads TGTGCCAGCAGCATCGACAGATATGGCTACACCTTC. Its protein is CASSIDRYGYTF.

This clonotype was observed at least ten times. The chain recombines TRBV28 with TRBJ2-7; D is ambiguous. The CDR3 spans 13 residues. Trimming removed 1 base at V and 3 bases at J, with 7 bases between. From germline, CDR1 is MDHEN and CDR2 SYDVKM. The CDR3 region has the DNA TGTGCCAGCAGTTTATCTTGGGGCTACGAGCAGTACTTC. This gives the protein CASSLSWGYEQYF.

This clonotype has a count of ten or more. The V and J genes are TRBV11-1 and TRBJ1-6, with TRBD1 matching 9 bases. Germline trimming cut 3 bases from V and 7 bases from J; bases unmatched to any gene: 4. This CDR3 has 15 amino acids. Germline V lookup: CDR1 SGHAT, CDR2 FQDESV (reference sequence). CDR3 sequence: CASSFDRGKNSPLHF. The CDR3 coding sequence is TGTGCCAGCAGCTTTGACAGGGGGAAGAATTCACCCCTCCACTTT. Supplemented by reference TRBV11-1 and TRBJ1-6, the full variable domain reads EAEVAQSPRYKITEKSQAVAFWCDPISGHATLYWYRQILGQGPELLVQFQDESVVDDSQLPKDRFSAERLKGVDSTLKIQPAELGDSAMYLCASSFDRGKNSPLHFGNGTRLTVT.

This clonotype showed up many times. The rearrangement joins TRBV7-9 to TRBJ2-7; 11 nucleotides line up with TRBD1. Germline V gives CDR1 SEHNR, CDR2 FQNEAQ (reference sequence). J lost 4 bases, V lost 5 bases, and 10 bases had no gene match. This CDR3 contains 16 residues. The CDR3 DNA follows: TGTGCCAGCAGCCCACAGGGGACAGGGGGAGTTTACGAGCAGTACTTC. Translated, it gives CASSPQGTGGVYEQYF.